Here is one T cell receptor beta chain with its context. Its antigen is still unknown. The data stem from a study of Ad26.COV2.S vaccination and SARS-CoV-2 variants. About the study: Intramuscular Ad26.COV2.S at 5x10^10 or 1x10^11 viral particles.

Stated treatment: about 20 received Ad26.COV2.S at low or high dose, single or two shots; 5 received placebo; per-sample allocation not given. Repertoires come from day 63 after the first vaccine or placebo injection. Notes on the study in general: Those who received the vaccine showed greater spike-specific TCR breadth than those given placebo. TCR breadth and depth analyses may have underestimated total T cell responses. Breadth of non-spike TCRs did not differ between vaccinees and placebo recipients.

Assay used: immunoSEQ multiplex PCR; TCRdb lists only in-frame clones, some missing. The sample comprises around 450,000 clones, 80% to 90% of which are singletons, and more than 1.5% rests with the top ten. CDR3 length: 14 amino acids. Per the germline V gene, CDR1 is LNHDA and CDR2 is SQIVND (reference sequence). Between the trimmed V and J ends, which lost 10 bases and 4 bases, there was a span of 17 bases. Sequencing was performed on peripheral blood, taken in a trial of Ad26.COV2.S vaccine versus placebo. The rearrangement links TRBV19 to TRBJ2-4, with TRBD1 as a possible D gene (6 bases). The source is a person aged 18-65 years who received the Ad26.COV2.S COVID-19 vaccine or a placebo. The CDR3 loop reads CATLRGRPKNIQYF. CDR3 nucleotides: TGTGCCACCCTCAGGGGTCGCCCTAAAAACATTCAGTACTTC.